Here is one TCR beta chain with its context. Its specificity is not known. The sample originates from a study of CD8+ T cells in alopecia areata. In the study overall: Tofacitinib therapy lasting 6 to 18 months was followed by 6 months off drug. Study-wide findings and caveats: Only a single nonresponder existed, so baseline CD8+ expansion links stay unclear. Tofacitinib significantly decreased scalp clonality and expanded CD8+ clones among top 100.

TCR sequencing used cDNA made by reverse transcription of extracted RNA. Some clones are missing from TCRdb's copy, which holds only in-frame ones; the method was immunoSEQ multiplex PCR. Found here are 90,000 to 150,000 clones, approximately 59% of them singletons; the top ten hold about 31%. As for treatment: oral pan-JAK inhibitor, 5-10 mg twice daily. Germline V gene data show CDR1 as MNHEY and CDR2 as SVGAGI. CDR3 length equals 13 residues. V lost 5 bases, J lost 4 bases, and 11 bases lay in between. The rearrangement links TRBV6-5 to TRBJ1-2; possibly TRBD1 for D (5 bases). The source is a human donor with alopecia areata. This material consisted of CD8+ T cells sorted from blood, taken at week 4, from a patient treated with tofacitinib. As DNA, the CDR3 is TGTGCCAGCAGTACCACCGGGGGCTATGGCTACACCTTC. This encodes CASSTTGGYGYTF.